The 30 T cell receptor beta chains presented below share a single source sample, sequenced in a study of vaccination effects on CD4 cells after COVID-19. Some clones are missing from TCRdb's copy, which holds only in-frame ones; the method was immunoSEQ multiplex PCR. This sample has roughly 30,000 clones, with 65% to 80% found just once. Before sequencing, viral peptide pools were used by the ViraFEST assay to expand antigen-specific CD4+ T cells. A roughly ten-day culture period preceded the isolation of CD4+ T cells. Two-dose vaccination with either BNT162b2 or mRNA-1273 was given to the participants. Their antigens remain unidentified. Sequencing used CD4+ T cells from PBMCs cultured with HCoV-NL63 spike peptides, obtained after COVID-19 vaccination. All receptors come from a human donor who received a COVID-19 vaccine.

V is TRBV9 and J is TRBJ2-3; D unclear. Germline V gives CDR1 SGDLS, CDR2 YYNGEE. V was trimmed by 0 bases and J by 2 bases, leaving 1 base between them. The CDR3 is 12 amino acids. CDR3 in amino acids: CASSVVTDTQYF. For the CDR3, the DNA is TGTGCCAGCAGCGTAGTCACAGATACGCAGTATTTT. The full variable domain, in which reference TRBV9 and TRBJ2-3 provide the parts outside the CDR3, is DSGVTQTPKHLITATGQRVTLRCSPRSGDLSVYWYQQSLDQGLQFLIQYYNGEERAKGNILERFSAQQFPDLHSELNLSSLELGDSALYFCASSVVTDTQYFGPGTRLTVL.

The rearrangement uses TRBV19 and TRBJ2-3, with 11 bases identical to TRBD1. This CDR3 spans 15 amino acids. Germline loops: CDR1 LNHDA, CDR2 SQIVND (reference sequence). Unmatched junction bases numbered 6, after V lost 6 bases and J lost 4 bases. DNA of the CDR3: TGTGCCAGTAGGTCCTTGGGACAGGGGGCAGATACGCAGTATTTT. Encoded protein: CASRSLGQGADTQYF.

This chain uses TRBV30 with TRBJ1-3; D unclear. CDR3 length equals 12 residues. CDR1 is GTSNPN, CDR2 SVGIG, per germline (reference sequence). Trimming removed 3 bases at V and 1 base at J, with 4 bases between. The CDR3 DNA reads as TGTGCCTGGAGCGAATCTGGAAACACCATATATTTT. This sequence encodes CAWSESGNTIYF.

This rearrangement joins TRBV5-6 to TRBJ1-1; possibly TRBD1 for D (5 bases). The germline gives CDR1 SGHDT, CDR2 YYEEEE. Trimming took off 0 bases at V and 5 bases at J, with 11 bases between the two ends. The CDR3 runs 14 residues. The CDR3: CASSLVGRGTEAFF. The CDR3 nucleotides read TGTGCCAGCAGCTTGGTGGGGAGGGGTACTGAAGCTTTCTTT.

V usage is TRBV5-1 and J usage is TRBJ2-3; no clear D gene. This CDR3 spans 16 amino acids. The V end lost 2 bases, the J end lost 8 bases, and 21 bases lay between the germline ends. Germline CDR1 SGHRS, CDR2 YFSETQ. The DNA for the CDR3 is TGCGCCAGCAGCTTCTCCTCGGGCGGCTCCTGGAGTACGCAGTATTTT. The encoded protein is CASSFSSGGSWSTQYF.

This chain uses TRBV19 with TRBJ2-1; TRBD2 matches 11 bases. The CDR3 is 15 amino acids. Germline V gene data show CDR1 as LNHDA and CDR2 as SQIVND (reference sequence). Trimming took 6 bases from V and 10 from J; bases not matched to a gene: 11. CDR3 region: CASSDPGLAGREQFF. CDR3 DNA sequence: TGTGCCAGTAGCGACCCCGGACTAGCGGGCCGGGAGCAGTTCTTC. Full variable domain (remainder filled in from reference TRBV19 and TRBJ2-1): DGGITQSPKYLFRKEGQNVTLSCEQNLNHDAMYWYRQDPGQGLRLIYYSQIVNDFQKGDIAEGYSVSREKKESFPLTVTSAQKNPTAFYLCASSDPGLAGREQFFGPGTRLTVL.

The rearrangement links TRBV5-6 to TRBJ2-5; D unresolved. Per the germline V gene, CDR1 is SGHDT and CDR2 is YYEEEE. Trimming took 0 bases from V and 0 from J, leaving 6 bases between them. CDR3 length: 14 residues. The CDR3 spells CASSLGMDQETQYF. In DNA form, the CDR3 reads TGTGCCAGCAGCTTGGGAATGGACCAAGAGACCCAGTACTTC.

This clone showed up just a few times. CDR3 DNA sequence: TGTGCCAGCAGTTCAGGGGGCGCGCGGGGCTACACCTTC. Translated, it gives CASSSGGARGYTF. The genes are TRBV5-4 and TRBJ1-2; 8 nucleotides agree with TRBD1. V lost 5 bases to trimming and J lost 8 bases; unmatched junction nucleotides: 8. Germline CDR1 is SGHNT and CDR2 is YYREEE (reference sequence). The CDR3 contains 13 residues.

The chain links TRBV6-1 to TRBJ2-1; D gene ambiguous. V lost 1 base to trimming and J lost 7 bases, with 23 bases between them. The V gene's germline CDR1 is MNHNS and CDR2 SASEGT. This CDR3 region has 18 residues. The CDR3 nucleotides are TGTGCCAGCAGTGAAGGTGTTCTCTACTCGCTAAAAACTAATGAGCAGTTCTTC. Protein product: CASSEGVLYSLKTNEQFF.

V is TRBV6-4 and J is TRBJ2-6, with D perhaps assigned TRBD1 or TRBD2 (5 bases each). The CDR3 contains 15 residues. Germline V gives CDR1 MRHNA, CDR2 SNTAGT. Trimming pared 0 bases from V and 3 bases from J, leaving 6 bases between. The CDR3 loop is CASSDSRGGANVLTF. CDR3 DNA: TGTGCCAGCAGTGACTCGAGGGGTGGGGCCAACGTCCTGACTTTC.

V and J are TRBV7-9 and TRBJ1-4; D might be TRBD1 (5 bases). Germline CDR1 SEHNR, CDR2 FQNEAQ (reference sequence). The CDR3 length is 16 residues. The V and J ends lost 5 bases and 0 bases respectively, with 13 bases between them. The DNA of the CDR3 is TGTGCCAGCAGCCCGATCCGACAGACAACTAATGAAAAACTGTTTTTT. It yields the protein CASSPIRQTTNEKLFF.

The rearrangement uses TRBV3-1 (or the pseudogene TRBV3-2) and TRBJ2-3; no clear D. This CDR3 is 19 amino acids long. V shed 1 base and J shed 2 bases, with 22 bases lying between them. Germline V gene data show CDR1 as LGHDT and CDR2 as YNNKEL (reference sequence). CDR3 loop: CASSQGLSRTTAITDTQYF. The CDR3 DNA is TGTGCCAGCAGCCAAGGGCTTAGTCGTACTACGGCCATCACAGATACGCAGTATTTT.

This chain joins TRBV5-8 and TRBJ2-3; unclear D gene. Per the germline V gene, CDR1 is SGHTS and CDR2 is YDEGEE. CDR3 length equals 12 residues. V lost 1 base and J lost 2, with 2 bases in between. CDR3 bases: TGTGCCAGCAGCTTGATCACAGATACGCAGTATTTT. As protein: CASSLITDTQYF.

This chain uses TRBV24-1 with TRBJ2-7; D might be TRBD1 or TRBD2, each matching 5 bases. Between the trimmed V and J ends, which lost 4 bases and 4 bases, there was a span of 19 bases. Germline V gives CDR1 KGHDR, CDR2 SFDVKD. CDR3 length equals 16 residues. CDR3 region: CATSDPSGTAWYEQYF. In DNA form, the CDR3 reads TGTGCCACCAGTGACCCGTCCGGGACCGCCTGGTACGAGCAGTACTTC.

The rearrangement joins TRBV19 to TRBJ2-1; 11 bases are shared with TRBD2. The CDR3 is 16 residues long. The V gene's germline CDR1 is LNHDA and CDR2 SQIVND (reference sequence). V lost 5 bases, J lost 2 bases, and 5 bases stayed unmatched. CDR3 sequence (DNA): TGTGCCAGTAGTTTCCTAGCGGGAGGAGCCTACAATGAGCAGTTCTTC. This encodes CASSFLAGGAYNEQFF.

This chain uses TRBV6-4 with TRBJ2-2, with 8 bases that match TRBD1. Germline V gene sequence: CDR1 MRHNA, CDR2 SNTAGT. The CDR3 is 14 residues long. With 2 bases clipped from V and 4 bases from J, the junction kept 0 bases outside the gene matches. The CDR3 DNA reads TGTGCCAGCAGTGACGGACAGGGCACCGGGGAGCTGTTTTTT. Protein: CASSDGQGTGELFF.

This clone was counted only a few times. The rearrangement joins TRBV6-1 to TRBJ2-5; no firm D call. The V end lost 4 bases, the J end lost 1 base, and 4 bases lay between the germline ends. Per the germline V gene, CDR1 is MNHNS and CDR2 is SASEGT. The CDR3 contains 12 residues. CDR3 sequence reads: CASSGPQETQYF. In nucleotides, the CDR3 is TGTGCCAGCAGTGGTCCCCAAGAGACCCAGTACTTC.

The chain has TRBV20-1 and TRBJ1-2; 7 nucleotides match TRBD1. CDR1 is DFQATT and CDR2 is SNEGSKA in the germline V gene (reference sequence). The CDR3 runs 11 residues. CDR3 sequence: CGETGRYGYTF. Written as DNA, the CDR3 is TGCGGTGAGACAGGGCGATATGGCTACACCTTC.

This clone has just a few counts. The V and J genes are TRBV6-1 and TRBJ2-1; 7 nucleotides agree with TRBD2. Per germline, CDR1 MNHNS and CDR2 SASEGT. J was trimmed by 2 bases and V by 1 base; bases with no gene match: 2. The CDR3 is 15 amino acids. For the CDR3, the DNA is TGTGCCAGCAGTGAAGATGCGGGGGCCTACAATGAGCAGTTCTTC. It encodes CASSEDAGAYNEQFF.

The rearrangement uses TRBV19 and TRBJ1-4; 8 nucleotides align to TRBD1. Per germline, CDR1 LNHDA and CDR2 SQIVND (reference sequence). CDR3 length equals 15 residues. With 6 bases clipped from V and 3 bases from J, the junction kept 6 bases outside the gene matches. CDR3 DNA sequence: TGTGCCAGTAGCCCTCCAGGGGGCCCTAATGAAAAACTGTTTTTT. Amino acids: CASSPPGGPNEKLFF.

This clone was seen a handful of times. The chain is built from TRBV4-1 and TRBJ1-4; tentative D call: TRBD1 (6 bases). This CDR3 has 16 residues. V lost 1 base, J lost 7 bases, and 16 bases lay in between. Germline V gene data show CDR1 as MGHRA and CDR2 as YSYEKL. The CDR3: CASSQVLQGYSEKLFF. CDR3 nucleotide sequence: TGCGCCAGCAGCCAAGTCCTACAGGGTTACTCTGAAAAACTGTTTTTT.

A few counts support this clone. Here the CDR3 reads CASSVRAIVNTGELFF. The DNA for the CDR3 is TGTGCCAGCAGTGTTAGGGCCATAGTTAACACCGGGGAGCTGTTTTTT. V usage is TRBV2 and J usage is TRBJ2-2; D is uncertain. The CDR3 totals 16 residues. Trimming left V 4 bases short and J 2 bases short, with 14 bases between. Germline lookup yields CDR1 SNHLY and CDR2 FYNNEI.

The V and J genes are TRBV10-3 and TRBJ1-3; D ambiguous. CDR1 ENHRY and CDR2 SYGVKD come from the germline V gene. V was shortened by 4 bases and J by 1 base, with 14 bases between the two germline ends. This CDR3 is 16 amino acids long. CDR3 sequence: CAISGTALGSGNTIYF. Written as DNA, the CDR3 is TGTGCCATCAGTGGGACGGCATTAGGGTCTGGAAACACCATATATTTT.

CDR3 nucleotides: TGTGCCAGCAGTTACAGGGTTCGGTCACCCCTCCACTTT. Amino acids: CASSYRVRSPLHF. This chain uses TRBV6-5 with TRBJ1-6; D remains unclear. V lost 2 bases and J 10 bases, leaving 9 bases between the germline ends. The CDR3 has 13 residues. Germline V lookup: CDR1 MNHEY, CDR2 SVGAGI.

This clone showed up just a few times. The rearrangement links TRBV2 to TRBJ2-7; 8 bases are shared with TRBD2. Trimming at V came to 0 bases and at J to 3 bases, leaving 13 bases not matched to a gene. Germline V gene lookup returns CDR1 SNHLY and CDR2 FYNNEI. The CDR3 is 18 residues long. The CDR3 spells CASSEARTSSPPHYEQYF. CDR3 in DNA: TGTGCCAGCAGTGAAGCGCGGACTAGCAGTCCTCCGCACTACGAGCAGTACTTC.

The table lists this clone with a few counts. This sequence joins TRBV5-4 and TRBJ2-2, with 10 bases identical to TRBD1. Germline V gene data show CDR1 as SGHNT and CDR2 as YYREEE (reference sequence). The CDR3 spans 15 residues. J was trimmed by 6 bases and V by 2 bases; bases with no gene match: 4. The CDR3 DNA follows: TGTGCCAGCAGCTTTATGGACAGGGGGGCCGGGGAGCTGTTTTTT. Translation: CASSFMDRGAGELFF.

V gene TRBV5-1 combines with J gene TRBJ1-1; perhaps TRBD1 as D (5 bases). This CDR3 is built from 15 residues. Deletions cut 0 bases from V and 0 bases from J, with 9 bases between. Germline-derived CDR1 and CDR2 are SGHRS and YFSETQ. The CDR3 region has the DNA TGCGCCAGCAGCTTGGCCTCGGGGGTGAACACTGAAGCTTTCTTT. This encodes CASSLASGVNTEAFF.

The DNA for the CDR3 is TGTGCCAGCAGCTTAGGAAGGTGGGGGAGTTCCGGGGAGCTGTTTTTT. Translating it yields CASSLGRWGSSGELFF. V and J are TRBV7-8 and TRBJ2-2; either TRBD1 or TRBD2 may fit D (5 bases each). There are 16 residues in the CDR3. Looked up from germline, CDR1 is SGHVS and CDR2 is FQNEAQ. The V end was cut by 1 base, the J end by 6 bases, with 15 bases between. The full variable domain, completed using reference TRBV7-8 and TRBJ2-2, is GAGVSQSPRYKVAKRGQDVALRCDPISGHVSLFWYQQALGQGPEFLTYFQNEAQLDKSGLPSDRFFAERPEGSVSTLKIQRTQQEDSAVYLCASSLGRWGSSGELFFGEGSRLTVL.

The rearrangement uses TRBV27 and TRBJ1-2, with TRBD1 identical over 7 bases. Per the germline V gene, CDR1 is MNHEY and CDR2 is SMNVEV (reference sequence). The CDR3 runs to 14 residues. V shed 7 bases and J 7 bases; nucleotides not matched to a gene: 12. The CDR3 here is CASTPRQGVGGYTF. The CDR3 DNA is TGTGCCAGCACCCCCCGACAGGGCGTCGGTGGCTACACCTTC.

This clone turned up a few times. The CDR3 sequence: CASRDSEANYGYTF. Written as DNA, the CDR3 is TGCGCCAGCCGGGACAGCGAAGCTAACTATGGCTACACCTTC. This chain connects TRBV5-1 to TRBJ1-2, with 7 bases lining up with TRBD1. V gave up 7 bases and J gave up 0 bases; unmatched junction bases: 6. CDR1 and CDR2 from the germline V gene are SGHRS and YFSETQ. The CDR3 consists of 14 residues.